This TCR beta chain was documented in a study of T cells in Graves' hyperthyroidism and ophthalmopathy. General study points: Most thyroid-expanded clonotypes above 0.001 were also found in blood. In simple terms, a model built on 13 V-J features told ophthalmopathy apart from stable hyperthyroidism.

This clonotype was counted only a few times. Antigen unknown. Uncontrolled infection, other autoimmune disease, pregnancy and lactation each barred patients from inclusion. Diagnostic decisions used clinical symptoms, serum thyroxine and TRAb, thyroid ultrasound and orbital computed tomography. Researchers amplified the TCR beta CDR3 regions from RNA transcripts. During a first-round RT-PCR of the TCR CDR3, the HTBI primer set was used. From the multiplex PCR reads, TCRdb called clonotypes with MiXCR, one entry per CDR3 protein. This table has more than 550,000 distinct CDR3 sequences, 45% appearing once. The receptor comes from an adult man with Graves' disease, either hyperthyroidism or ophthalmopathy (not recorded which). Material for sequencing was peripheral blood or thyroid tissue (not recorded which).

CDR3 amino acids: CASSNFTGRGWETQYF. CDR3 nucleotide sequence: TGTGCCAGCAGCAACTTTACGGGCAGGGGCTGGGAGACCCAGTACTTC. The gene calls are TRBV7-3 and TRBJ2-5, with a possible D match to TRBD1 (6 bases). CDR1 is SGHTA and CDR2 is FQGTGA in the germline V gene. This CDR3 is built from 16 residues. V was cut by 5 bases and J by 5 bases, with 21 bases left in between.